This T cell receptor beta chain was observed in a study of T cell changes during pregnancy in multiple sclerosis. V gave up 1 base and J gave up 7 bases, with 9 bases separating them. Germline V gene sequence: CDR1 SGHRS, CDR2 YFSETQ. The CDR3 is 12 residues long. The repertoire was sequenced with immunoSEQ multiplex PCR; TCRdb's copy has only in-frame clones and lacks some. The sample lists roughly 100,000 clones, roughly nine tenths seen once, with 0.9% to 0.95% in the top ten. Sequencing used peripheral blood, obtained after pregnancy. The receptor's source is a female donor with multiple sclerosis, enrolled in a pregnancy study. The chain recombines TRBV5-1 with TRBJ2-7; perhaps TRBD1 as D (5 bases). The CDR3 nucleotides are TGCGCCAGCAGCTTGACCCCAGGGGAGCAGTACTTC. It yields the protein CASSLTPGEQYF.